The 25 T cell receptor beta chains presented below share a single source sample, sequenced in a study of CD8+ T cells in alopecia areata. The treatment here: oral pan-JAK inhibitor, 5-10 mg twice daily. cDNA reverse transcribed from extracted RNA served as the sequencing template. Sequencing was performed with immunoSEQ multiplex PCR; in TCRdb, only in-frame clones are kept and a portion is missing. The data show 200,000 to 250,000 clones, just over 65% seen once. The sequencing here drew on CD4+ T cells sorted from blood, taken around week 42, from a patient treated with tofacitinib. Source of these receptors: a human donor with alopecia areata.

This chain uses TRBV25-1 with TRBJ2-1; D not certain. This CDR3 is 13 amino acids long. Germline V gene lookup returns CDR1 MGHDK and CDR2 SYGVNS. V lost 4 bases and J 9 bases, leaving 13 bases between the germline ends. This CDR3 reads CASSVKDSGEQFF. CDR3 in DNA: TGTGCCAGCAGTGTGAAAGACTCGGGTGAGCAGTTCTTC.

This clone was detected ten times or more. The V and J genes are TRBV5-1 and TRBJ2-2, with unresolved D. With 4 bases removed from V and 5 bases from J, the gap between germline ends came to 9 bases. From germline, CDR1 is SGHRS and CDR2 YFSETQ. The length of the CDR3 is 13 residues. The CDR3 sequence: CASSAAGTGELFF. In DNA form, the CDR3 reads TGCGCCAGCAGCGCCGCCGGAACCGGGGAGCTGTTTTTT.

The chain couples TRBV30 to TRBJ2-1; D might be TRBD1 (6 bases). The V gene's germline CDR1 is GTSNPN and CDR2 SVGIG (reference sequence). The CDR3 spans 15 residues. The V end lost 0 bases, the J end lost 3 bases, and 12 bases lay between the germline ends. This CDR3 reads CAWSVQGSLYNEQFF. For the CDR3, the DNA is TGTGCCTGGAGTGTACAGGGCTCTCTCTACAATGAGCAGTTCTTC.

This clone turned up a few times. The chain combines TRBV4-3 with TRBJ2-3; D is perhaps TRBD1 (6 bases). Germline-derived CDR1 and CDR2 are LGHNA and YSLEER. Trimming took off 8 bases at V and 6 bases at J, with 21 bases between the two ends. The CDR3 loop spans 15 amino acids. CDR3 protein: CASGTNTGLRDTQYF. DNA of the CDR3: TGCGCCAGCGGAACGAATACAGGGCTGCGGGATACGCAGTATTTT.

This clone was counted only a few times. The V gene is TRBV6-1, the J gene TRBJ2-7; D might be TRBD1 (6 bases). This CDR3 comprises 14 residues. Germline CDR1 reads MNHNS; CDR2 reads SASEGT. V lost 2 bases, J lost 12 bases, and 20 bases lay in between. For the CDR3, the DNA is TGTGCCAGCAGTGAATCCCCCCGGGACACCAGTGTGTACTTC. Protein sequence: CASSESPRDTSVYF.

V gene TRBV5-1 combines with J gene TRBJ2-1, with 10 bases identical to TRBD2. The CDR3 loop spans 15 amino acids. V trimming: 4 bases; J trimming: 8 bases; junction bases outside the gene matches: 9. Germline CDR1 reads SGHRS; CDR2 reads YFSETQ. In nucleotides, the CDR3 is TGCGCCAGCAGCCCGAGACTAGCGGGTCGGGATGAGCAGTTCTTC. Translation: CASSPRLAGRDEQFF. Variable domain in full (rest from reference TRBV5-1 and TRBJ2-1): KAGVTQTPRYLIKTRGQQVTLSCSPISGHRSVSWYQQTPGQGLQFLFEYFSETQRNKGNFPGRFSGRQFSNSRSEMNVSTLELGDSALYLCASSPRLAGRDEQFFGPGTRLTVL.

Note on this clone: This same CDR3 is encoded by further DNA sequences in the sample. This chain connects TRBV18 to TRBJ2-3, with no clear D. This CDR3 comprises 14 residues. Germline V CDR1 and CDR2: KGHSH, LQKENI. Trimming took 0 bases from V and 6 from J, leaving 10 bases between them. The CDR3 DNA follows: TGTGCCAGCTCACCACCGGTTTCTACTGATACGCAGTATTTT. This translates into CASSPPVSTDTQYF.

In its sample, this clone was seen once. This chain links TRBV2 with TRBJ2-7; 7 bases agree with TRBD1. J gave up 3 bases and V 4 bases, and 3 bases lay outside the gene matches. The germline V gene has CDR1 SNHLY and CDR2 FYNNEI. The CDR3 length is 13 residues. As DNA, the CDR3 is TGTGCCAGCAGTGCGGGACAGATCTACGAGCAGTACTTC. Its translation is CASSAGQIYEQYF.

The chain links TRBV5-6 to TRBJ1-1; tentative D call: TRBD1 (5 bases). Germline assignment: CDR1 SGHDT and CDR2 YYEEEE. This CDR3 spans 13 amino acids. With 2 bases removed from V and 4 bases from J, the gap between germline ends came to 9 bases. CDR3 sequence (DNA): TGTGCCAGCAGCTTAGGAGGGGTCACTGAAGCTTTCTTT. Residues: CASSLGGVTEAFF.

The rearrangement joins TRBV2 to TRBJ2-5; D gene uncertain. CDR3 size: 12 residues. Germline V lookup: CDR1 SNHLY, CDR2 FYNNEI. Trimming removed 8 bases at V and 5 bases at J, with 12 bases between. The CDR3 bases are TGTGCCAGCTCCTACACCCTTGAGACCCAGTACTTC. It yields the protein CASSYTLETQYF.

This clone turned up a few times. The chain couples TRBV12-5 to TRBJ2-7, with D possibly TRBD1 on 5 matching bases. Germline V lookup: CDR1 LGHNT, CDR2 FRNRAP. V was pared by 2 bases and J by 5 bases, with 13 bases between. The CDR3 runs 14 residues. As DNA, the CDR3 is TGTGCTAGTGGTTTGAAAGTTGGGGCGGACGAGCAGTACTTC. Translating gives CASGLKVGADEQYF.

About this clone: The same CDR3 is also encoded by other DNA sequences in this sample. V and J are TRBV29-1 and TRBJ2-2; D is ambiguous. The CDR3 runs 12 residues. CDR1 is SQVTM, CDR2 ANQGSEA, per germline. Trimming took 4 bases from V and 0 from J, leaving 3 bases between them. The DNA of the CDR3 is TGCAGCGTTGGATCGAACACCGGGGAGCTGTTTTTT. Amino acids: CSVGSNTGELFF.

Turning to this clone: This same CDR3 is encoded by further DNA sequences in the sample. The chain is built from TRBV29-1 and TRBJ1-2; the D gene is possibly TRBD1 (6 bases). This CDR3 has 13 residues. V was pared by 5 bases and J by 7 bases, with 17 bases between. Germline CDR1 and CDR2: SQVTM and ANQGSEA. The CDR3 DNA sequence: TGCAGCGTTATCGAAGGGGGAGGGGGTGGCTACACCTTC. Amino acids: CSVIEGGGGGYTF.

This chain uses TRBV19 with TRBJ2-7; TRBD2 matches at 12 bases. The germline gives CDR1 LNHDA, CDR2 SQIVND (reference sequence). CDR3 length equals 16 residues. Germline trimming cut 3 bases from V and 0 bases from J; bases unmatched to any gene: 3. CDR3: CASSIWTSGNSYEQYF. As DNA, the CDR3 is TGTGCCAGTAGTATTTGGACTAGCGGGAACTCCTACGAGCAGTACTTC.

CDR3 coding DNA: TGCAGCGTTGAATCTTTCGGGAACACTGAAGCTTTCTTT. Translating it yields CSVESFGNTEAFF. The chain carries TRBV29-1 and TRBJ1-1; D unresolved. Germline-derived CDR1 and CDR2 are SQVTM and ANQGSEA. This CDR3 comprises 13 residues. The V gene lost 2 bases and the J gene lost 1 base, with 8 bases spanning the gap.

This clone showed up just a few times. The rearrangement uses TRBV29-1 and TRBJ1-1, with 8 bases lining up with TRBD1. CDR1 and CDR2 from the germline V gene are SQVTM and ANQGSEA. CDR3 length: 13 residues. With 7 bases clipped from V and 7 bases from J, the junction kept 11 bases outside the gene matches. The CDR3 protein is CSAKPTGDYEAFF. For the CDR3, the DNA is TGCAGCGCCAAGCCGACAGGGGACTATGAAGCTTTCTTT.

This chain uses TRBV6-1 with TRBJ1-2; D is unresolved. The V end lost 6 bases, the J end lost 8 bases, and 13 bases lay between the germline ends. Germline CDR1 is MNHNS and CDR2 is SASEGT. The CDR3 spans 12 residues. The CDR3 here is CASSQDRPGYTF. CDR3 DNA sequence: TGTGCCAGCAGCCAGGATAGACCGGGCTACACCTTC.

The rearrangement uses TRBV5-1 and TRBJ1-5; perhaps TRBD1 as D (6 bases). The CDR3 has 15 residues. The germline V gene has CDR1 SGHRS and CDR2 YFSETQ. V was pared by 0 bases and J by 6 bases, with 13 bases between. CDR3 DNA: TGCGCCAGCAGCTTGGAAGGGGGTATCTTTCAGCCCCAGCATTTT. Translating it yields CASSLEGGIFQPQHF.

In nucleotides, the CDR3 is TGCAGCGTTTCGTGGGGCAATGAGCAGTTCTTC. This translates into CSVSWGNEQFF. The chain links TRBV29-1 to TRBJ2-1; no reliable D call. V was cut by 5 bases and J by 6 bases, with 8 bases left in between. CDR3 length: 11 residues. From germline, CDR1 is SQVTM and CDR2 ANQGSEA.

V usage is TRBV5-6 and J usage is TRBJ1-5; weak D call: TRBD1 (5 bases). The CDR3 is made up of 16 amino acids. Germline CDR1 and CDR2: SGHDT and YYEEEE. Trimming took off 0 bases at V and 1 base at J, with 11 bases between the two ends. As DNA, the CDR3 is TGTGCCAGCAGCTTGGCCGGGGCAGTCAGCAATCAGCCCCAGCATTTT. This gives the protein CASSLAGAVSNQPQHF.

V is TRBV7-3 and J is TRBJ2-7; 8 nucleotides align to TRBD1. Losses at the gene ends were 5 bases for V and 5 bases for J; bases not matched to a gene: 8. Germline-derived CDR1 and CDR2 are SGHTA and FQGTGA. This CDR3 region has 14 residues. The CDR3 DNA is TGTGCCAGCAGCCTTGGACAGGGCATCCACGAGCAGTACTTC. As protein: CASSLGQGIHEQYF.

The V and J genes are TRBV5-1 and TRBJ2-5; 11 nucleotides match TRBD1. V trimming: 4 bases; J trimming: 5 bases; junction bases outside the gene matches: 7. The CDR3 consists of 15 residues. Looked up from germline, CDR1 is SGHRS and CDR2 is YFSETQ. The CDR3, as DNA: TGCGCCAGCAGCCCTTCCGGGACAGGGGGGGAGACCCAGTACTTC. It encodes CASSPSGTGGETQYF.

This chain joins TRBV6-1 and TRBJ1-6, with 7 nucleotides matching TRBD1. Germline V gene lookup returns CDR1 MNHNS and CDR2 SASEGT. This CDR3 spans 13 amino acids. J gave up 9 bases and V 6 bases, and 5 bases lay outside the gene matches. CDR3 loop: CASSPTGVSPLHF. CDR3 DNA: TGTGCCAGCAGCCCAACAGGGGTTTCACCCCTCCACTTT.

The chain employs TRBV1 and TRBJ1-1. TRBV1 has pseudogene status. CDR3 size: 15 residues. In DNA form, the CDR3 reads TGCACCAGCAGCCCGAAGGGGGGCAGCCGGACTGAAGCTTTCTTT. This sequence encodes CTSSPKGGSRTEAFF.

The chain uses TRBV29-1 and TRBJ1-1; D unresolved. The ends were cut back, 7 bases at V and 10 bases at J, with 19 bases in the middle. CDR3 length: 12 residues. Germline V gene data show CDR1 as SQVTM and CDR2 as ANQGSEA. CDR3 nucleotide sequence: TGCAGCGCCCTAGGATCCTTGGCGGGAGCTTTCTTT. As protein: CSALGSLAGAFF.